The next 19 T cell receptor beta chains were all read from a single sample in a study of T-cell memory formation after mild COVID-19. TCRdb analysed the 5' RACE reads with MiXCR anew, one entry per CDR3 protein. Of 250,000 to 400,000 distinct CDR3 sequences listed, roughly an eighth were seen once; the top ten hold 21%. Sequencing was done on a sample of PBMCs or a T cell subset sorted from them (not recorded which). The origin of the receptors is a man younger than 30 who had mild COVID-19 (a few samples of this study predate the infection). Cell type and time point are not known.

This clonotype has just a few counts. V usage is TRBV5-4 and J usage is TRBJ2-3; weak D call: TRBD2 (6 bases). In germline, CDR1 is SGHNT, CDR2 YYREEE (reference sequence). CDR3 length: 15 amino acids. V was trimmed by 5 bases and J by 2 bases, leaving 15 bases between them. The CDR3 nucleotides are TGTGCCAGCAGTCCAGGAGGGGCGTTCACAGATACGCAGTATTTT. Encoded protein: CASSPGGAFTDTQYF.

This clonotype was detected a few times. The gene calls are TRBV5-1 and TRBJ1-1; D not certain. Per the germline V gene, CDR1 is SGHRS and CDR2 is YFSETQ. The CDR3 extends over 15 amino acids. Trimming cost V 1 base and J 0 bases, with 10 bases left between them. CDR3 amino acids: CASSLLGLMNTEAFF. CDR3 sequence (DNA): TGCGCCAGCAGCTTGTTAGGGCTGATGAACACTGAAGCTTTCTTT.

V usage is TRBV5-1 and J usage is TRBJ2-3; D could derive from TRBD1 or TRBD2 (5 bases each). The CDR3 loop spans 16 amino acids. The V and J ends lost 0 bases and 4 bases respectively, with 15 bases between them. Germline-derived CDR1 and CDR2 are SGHRS and YFSETQ. The CDR3 DNA follows: TGCGCCAGCAGCTTGGCCCCAGGACTGGGGGCAGATACGCAGTATTTT. Its translation is CASSLAPGLGADTQYF.

The rearrangement links TRBV6-1 to TRBJ1-2; TRBD1 matches 11 bases. Per germline, CDR1 MNHNS and CDR2 SASEGT. Germline trimming cut 4 bases from V and 0 bases from J; bases unmatched to any gene: 7. This CDR3 has 17 amino acids. The CDR3 reads CASSVGQGGSTNYGYTF. CDR3 nucleotide sequence: TGTGCCAGCAGTGTGGGACAGGGGGGCTCTACTAACTATGGCTACACCTTC.

This clonotype was counted only a few times. This chain uses TRBV11-2 with TRBJ2-7, with D possibly being TRBD1 or TRBD2 (5 bases each). CDR3 length: 15 residues. The V and J ends lost 1 base and 4 bases respectively, with 14 bases between them. Germline V lookup: CDR1 SGHAT, CDR2 FQNNGV. The CDR3 loop is CASSLGGAPGYEQYF. CDR3 coding DNA: TGTGCCAGCAGCTTAGGAGGGGCGCCGGGGTACGAGCAGTACTTC. Full variable domain (remainder filled in from reference TRBV11-2 and TRBJ2-7): EAGVAQSPRYKIIEKRQSVAFWCNPISGHATLYWYQQILGQGPKLLIQFQNNGVVDDSQLPKDRFSAERLKGVDSTLKIQPAKLEDSAVYLCASSLGGAPGYEQYFGPGTRLTVT.

This clonotype showed up many times. The J gene is TRBJ2-2, the V gene TRBV29-1; perhaps TRBD2 as D (6 bases). V was trimmed by 7 bases and J by 1 base, leaving 10 bases between them. Germline CDR1 and CDR2: SQVTM and ANQGSEA. The CDR3 is 13 amino acids. CDR3 DNA sequence: TGCAGCGCGACGGGACTGAACACCGGGGAGCTGTTTTTT. It encodes CSATGLNTGELFF.

The chain combines TRBV4-3 with TRBJ1-6; perhaps TRBD1 as D (6 bases). This CDR3 has 14 amino acids. Trimming took off 5 bases at V and 9 bases at J, with 14 bases between the two ends. CDR1 and CDR2 (germline): LGHNA, YSLEER. The CDR3 sequence: CASSENGGGSPLHF. The CDR3 nucleotides read TGCGCCAGCAGCGAAAACGGGGGCGGTTCACCCCTCCACTTT.

This clonotype was observed a handful of times. This rearrangement joins TRBV11-2 to TRBJ1-3, with D possibly TRBD1 on 5 matching bases. Deletions cut 7 bases from V and 0 bases from J, with 16 bases between. The CDR3 is made up of 16 amino acids. The germline gives CDR1 SGHAT, CDR2 FQNNGV. Written as DNA, the CDR3 is TGTGCCAGCACCCGGACACCTCTCCCCTCTGGAAACACCATATATTTT. Translation gives CASTRTPLPSGNTIYF. Looking up the rest from reference TRBV11-2 and TRBJ1-3 gives the full variable domain: EAGVAQSPRYKIIEKRQSVAFWCNPISGHATLYWYQQILGQGPKLLIQFQNNGVVDDSQLPKDRFSAERLKGVDSTLKIQPAKLEDSAVYLCASTRTPLPSGNTIYFGEGSWLTVV.

This clonotype was detected a few times. The chain joins TRBV4-1 to TRBJ2-3, with unresolved D. There are 14 residues in the CDR3. Germline CDR1 reads MGHRA; CDR2 reads YSYEKL. The germline V and J ends were trimmed by 0 bases and 2 bases, with 6 bases remaining between them. The CDR3 here is CASSQESPTDTQYF. CDR3 sequence (DNA): TGCGCCAGCAGCCAAGAGTCGCCCACAGATACGCAGTATTTT.

This chain uses TRBV6-5 with TRBJ1-2, with D possibly matching TRBD1 (5 bases). Germline V gives CDR1 MNHEY, CDR2 SVGAGI. Trimming shortened V by 7 bases and J by 4 bases, and 16 bases separated the two germline ends. The length of the CDR3 is 14 residues. CDR3 coding DNA: TGTGCCAGCACCCGCCGGGACGGATTCTATGGCTACACCTTC. It specifies CASTRRDGFYGYTF.

The CDR3 DNA reads TGTGCCAGCAGTTACTTTTCTCAGAGCCCCTACGAGCAGTACTTC. This codes for CASSYFSQSPYEQYF. The chain links TRBV6-5 to TRBJ2-7; D gene uncertain. The CDR3 has 15 amino acids. V was cut by 1 base and J by 2 bases, with 12 bases left in between. CDR1 MNHEY and CDR2 SVGAGI come from the germline V gene.

This clonotype was counted only a few times. This rearrangement joins TRBV2 to TRBJ2-5; TRBD2 is a possible D gene (6 bases). The CDR3 is 14 residues long. Between the trimmed V and J ends, which lost 9 bases and 4 bases, there was a span of 18 bases. From germline, CDR1 is SNHLY and CDR2 FYNNEI. This chain's CDR3 is CASYSVGGGETQYF. In nucleotides, the CDR3 is TGTGCCAGTTATAGCGTGGGAGGCGGAGAGACCCAGTACTTC.

This clonotype came up a few times. J is TRBJ1-5 and V is TRBV2; a possible D gene is TRBD1 (5 bases). Trimming cost V 3 bases and J 5 bases, with 17 bases left between them. The CDR3 consists of 16 residues. In germline, CDR1 is SNHLY, CDR2 FYNNEI. The CDR3 region is CASSDGRNRGYQPQHF. CDR3 DNA: TGTGCCAGCAGTGATGGGAGAAATAGGGGCTATCAGCCCCAGCATTTT.

The genes are TRBV2 and TRBJ1-2; D possibly corresponds to TRBD1 (6 bases). CDR1 SNHLY and CDR2 FYNNEI come from the germline V gene. V was cut by 1 base and J by 5 bases, with 11 bases left in between. The CDR3 runs to 14 residues. Here the CDR3 reads CASSEERTAYGYTF. CDR3 sequence (DNA): TGTGCCAGCAGTGAAGAGAGGACAGCATATGGCTACACCTTC.

This clonotype was counted a few times. This chain uses TRBV20-1 with TRBJ1-2; D may be TRBD1 (6 bases). V was clipped by 7 bases and J by 4 bases, with 19 bases between them. CDR1 and CDR2 from the germline V gene are DFQATT and SNEGSKA (reference sequence). The CDR3 totals 14 residues. CDR3 DNA: TGCAGTGTCACGAAACAGGGTCTAGGCTATGGCTACACCTTC. Residues: CSVTKQGLGYGYTF.

This clonotype was counted a few times. V usage is TRBV5-1 and J usage is TRBJ2-7; maybe TRBD2 (6 bases). Trimming left V 0 bases short and J 2 bases short, with 12 bases between. Germline assignment: CDR1 SGHRS and CDR2 YFSETQ. This CDR3 contains 15 residues. The CDR3 nucleotides are TGCGCCAGCAGCTTGGCGAGACTAGGGACCTACGAGCAGTACTTC. Translation: CASSLARLGTYEQYF.

This clonotype was seen a few times. The chain combines TRBV11-2 with TRBJ2-7, with D tentatively TRBD1 or TRBD2 (5 bases each). V gave up 5 bases and J gave up 5 bases, with 10 bases separating them. CDR1 is SGHAT, CDR2 FQNNGV, per germline. This CDR3 contains 12 residues. DNA of the CDR3: TGTGCCAGCAGCGAAGTGGGGGACGAGCAGTACGTC. Translated, it gives CASSEVGDEQYV.

V gene TRBV9 combines with J gene TRBJ2-3; a weak D match, TRBD1 (6 bases). CDR1 is SGDLS, CDR2 YYNGEE, per germline. This CDR3 is built from 15 residues. V lost 1 base and J lost 3, with 12 bases in between. In DNA form, the CDR3 reads TGTGCCAGCAGCGTAACAGGGCCGCAAACAGATACGCAGTATTTT. Translation gives CASSVTGPQTDTQYF.

This clonotype has just a few counts. The J gene is TRBJ2-5, the V gene TRBV9; TRBD1 matches at 7 bases. There are 14 residues in the CDR3. V gave up 0 bases and J gave up 6 bases; unmatched junction bases: 5. Germline CDR1 is SGDLS and CDR2 is YYNGEE. The CDR3 DNA is TGTGCCAGCAGCGTAGACAGGGGTGAAAAGACCCAGTACTTC. It translates to CASSVDRGEKTQYF.